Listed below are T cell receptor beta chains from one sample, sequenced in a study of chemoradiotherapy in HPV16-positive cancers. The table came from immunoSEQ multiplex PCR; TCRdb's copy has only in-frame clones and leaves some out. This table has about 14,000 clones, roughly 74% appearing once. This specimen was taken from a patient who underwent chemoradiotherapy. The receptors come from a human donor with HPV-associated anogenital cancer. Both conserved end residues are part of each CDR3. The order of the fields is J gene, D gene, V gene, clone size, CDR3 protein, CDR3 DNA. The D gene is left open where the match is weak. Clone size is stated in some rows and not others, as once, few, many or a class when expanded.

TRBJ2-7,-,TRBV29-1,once,CSVAVRAEQYF,TGCAGCGTTGCAGTACGGGCCGAGCAGTACTTC
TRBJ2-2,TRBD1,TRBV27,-,CASSLSRTGGGELFF,TGTGCCAGCAGTTTATCTCGGACAGGGGGCGGGGAGCTGTTTTTT
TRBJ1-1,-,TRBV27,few,CASNRQGPNTEAFF,TGTGCCAGCAATCGGCAGGGCCCAAACACTGAAGCTTTCTTT
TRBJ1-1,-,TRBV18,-,CASSPPVGLKEAFF,TGTGCCAGCTCACCACCGGTGGGTTTAAAGGAAGCTTTCTTT
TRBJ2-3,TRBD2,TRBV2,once,CASVGLAGRETDTQYF,TGTGCCAGCGTCGGACTAGCGGGACGGGAAACAGATACGCAGTATTTT
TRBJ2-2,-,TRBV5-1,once,CASSLNSQGFSGELFF,TGCGCCAGCAGTTTGAATTCTCAGGGGTTTTCGGGGGAGCTGTTTTTT
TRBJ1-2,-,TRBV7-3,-,CASSQSPGSGVGYTF,TGTGCCAGCAGCCAATCCCCAGGGTCGGGAGTTGGCTACACCTTC
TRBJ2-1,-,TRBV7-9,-,CASSWAHEQFF,TGTGCCAGCAGCTGGGCCCATGAGCAGTTCTTC
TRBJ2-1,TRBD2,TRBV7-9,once,CASLVSGRDNEQFF,TGTGCCAGCTTAGTTAGCGGGAGGGACAATGAGCAGTTCTTC
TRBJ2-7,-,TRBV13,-,CASSFGAGTYEQYF,TGTGCCAGCAGCTTTGGGGCGGGAACGTACGAGCAGTACTTC
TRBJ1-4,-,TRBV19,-,CASRHQSEPREKLFF,TGTGCCAGTAGGCATCAGTCCGAGCCACGGGAAAAACTGTTTTTT
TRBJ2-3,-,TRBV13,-,CASSSPGQSGTDTQYF,TGTGCCAGCAGCTCACCCGGACAGTCCGGCACAGATACGCAGTATTTT
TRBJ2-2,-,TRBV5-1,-,CASSFSDMNGELFF,TGCGCCAGCAGCTTTAGCGATATGAACGGGGAGCTGTTTTTT
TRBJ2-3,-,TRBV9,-,CASSVAWATDTQYF,TGTGCCAGCAGCGTAGCCTGGGCCACAGATACGCAGTATTTT
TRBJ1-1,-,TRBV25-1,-,CASSVKSGATEAFF,TGTGCCAGCAGTGTAAAAAGTGGGGCTACTGAAGCTTTCTTT
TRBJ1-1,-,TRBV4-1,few,CASSQDGRPMNTEAFF,TGCGCCAGCAGCCAAGATGGTCGACCGATGAACACTGAAGCTTTCTTT
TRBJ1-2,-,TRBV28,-,CASSLWGESYGYTF,TGTGCCAGCAGTTTATGGGGGGAGAGCTATGGCTACACCTTC
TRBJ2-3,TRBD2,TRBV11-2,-,CASSLGASGTDTQYF,TGTGCCAGCAGCTTAGGGGCTAGCGGGACAGATACGCAGTATTTT